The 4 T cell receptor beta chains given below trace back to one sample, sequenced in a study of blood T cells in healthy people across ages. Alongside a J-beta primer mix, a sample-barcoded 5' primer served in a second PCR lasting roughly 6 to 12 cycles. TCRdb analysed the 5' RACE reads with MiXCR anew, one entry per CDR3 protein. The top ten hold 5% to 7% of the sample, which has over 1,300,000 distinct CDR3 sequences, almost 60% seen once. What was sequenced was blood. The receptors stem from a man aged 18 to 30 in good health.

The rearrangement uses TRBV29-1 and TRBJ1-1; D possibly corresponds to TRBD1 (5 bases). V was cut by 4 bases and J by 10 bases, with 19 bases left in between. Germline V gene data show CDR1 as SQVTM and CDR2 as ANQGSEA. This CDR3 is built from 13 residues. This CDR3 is CSVVNRMQGGAFF. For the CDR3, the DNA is TGCAGCGTTGTCAACAGGATGCAAGGAGGAGCTTTCTTT.

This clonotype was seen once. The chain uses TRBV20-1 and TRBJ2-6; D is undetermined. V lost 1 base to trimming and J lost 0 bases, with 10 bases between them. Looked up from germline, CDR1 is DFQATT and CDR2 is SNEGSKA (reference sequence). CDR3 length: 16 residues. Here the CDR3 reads CSARGPGSSGANVLTF. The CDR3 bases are TGCAGTGCTAGAGGCCCAGGCAGCTCTGGGGCCAACGTCCTGACTTTC.

The CDR3 region has the DNA TGTGCCAGCACCTTTGACAGGCTCAATGAAGCTTTCTTT. Translating gives CASTFDRLNEAFF. The J gene is TRBJ1-1, the V gene TRBV2, with a weak D call TRBD1 (6 bases). Germline CDR1 and CDR2: SNHLY and FYNNEI. The V and J ends lost 7 bases and 7 bases respectively, with 16 bases between them. CDR3 size: 13 residues.

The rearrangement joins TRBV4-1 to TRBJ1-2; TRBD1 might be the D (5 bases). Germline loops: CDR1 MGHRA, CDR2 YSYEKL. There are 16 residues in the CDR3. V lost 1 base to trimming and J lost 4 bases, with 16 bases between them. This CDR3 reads CASSQATGGRAYGYTF. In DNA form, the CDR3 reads TGCGCCAGCAGCCAAGCGACGGGAGGCAGGGCCTATGGCTACACCTTC.